Listed below are T cell receptor beta chains from one sample, sequenced in a study of T cells in localized non-small cell lung cancer. Sequencing was performed with immunoSEQ multiplex PCR; in TCRdb, only in-frame clones are kept and a portion is missing. The table lists approximately 1,500 clones, 20% to 25% of them singletons, with around 13% in the top ten. This specimen consisted of normal lung tissue next to the tumor, obtained before any cancer treatment. These receptors were obtained from a male donor older than 55 with stage I lung adenocarcinoma. The CDR3 runs from the conserved cysteine through the conserved F or W. A D gene is named only where the DNA matches it firmly. Part of the rows lack a size; the others show once, few, many or a class for expanded clones.

J gene: TRBJ2-1
V gene: TRBV6-7
clone size: .
D gene: .
CDR3 protein: CASSYPDEQFF
CDR3 DNA: TGTGCCAGCAGTTACCCCGATGAGCAGTTCTTC

J gene: TRBJ2-1
V gene: TRBV15
clone size: few
D gene: TRBD2
CDR3 protein: CATSGRLAGSVNEQFF
CDR3 DNA: TGTGCCACCAGCGGAAGACTAGCGGGGTCGGTCAATGAGCAGTTCTTC

J gene: TRBJ1-1
V gene: TRBV7-8
clone size: .
D gene: .
CDR3 protein: CASSLVQNTEAFF
CDR3 DNA: TGTGCCAGCAGCTTAGTTCAGAACACTGAAGCTTTCTTT

J gene: TRBJ2-1
V gene: TRBV6-8
clone size: large
D gene: TRBD2
CDR3 protein: CASRPKDGRGKNEQFF
CDR3 DNA: TGTGCCAGCAGGCCCAAGGACGGGAGGGGGAAGAATGAGCAGTTCTTC

J gene: TRBJ2-7
V gene: TRBV5-1
clone size: few
D gene: .
CDR3 protein: CASSFTGTEPSYEQYF
CDR3 DNA: TGCGCCAGCAGCTTTACCGGGACCGAGCCCTCCTACGAGCAGTACTTC

J gene: TRBJ1-2
V gene: TRBV30
clone size: .
D gene: .
CDR3 protein: CAWSVPGGYYGYTF
CDR3 DNA: TGTGCCTGGAGTGTACCGGGCGGCTACTATGGCTACACCTTC

J gene: TRBJ1-1
V gene: TRBV11-3
clone size: .
D gene: .
CDR3 protein: CASRLWGEGNTEAFF
CDR3 DNA: TGTGCCAGCAGGTTGTGGGGGGAGGGAAACACTGAAGCTTTCTTT

J gene: TRBJ1-4
V gene: TRBV28
clone size: few
D gene: .
CDR3 protein: CASSLQGTLNEKLFF
CDR3 DNA: TGTGCCAGCAGTTTACAGGGAACCTTAAATGAAAAACTGTTTTTT

J gene: TRBJ1-5
V gene: TRBV9
clone size: .
D gene: TRBD1
CDR3 protein: CASSEARTGVNQPQHF
CDR3 DNA: TGTGCCAGCAGTGAAGCAAGGACAGGGGTTAATCAGCCCCAGCATTTT

J gene: TRBJ2-7
V gene: TRBV28
clone size: .
D gene: .
CDR3 protein: CASSLGYPTYEQYF
CDR3 DNA: TGTGCCAGCAGTTTAGGATACCCAACCTACGAGCAGTACTTC

J gene: TRBJ2-7
V gene: TRBV11-3
clone size: .
D gene: .
CDR3 protein: CASSQTGHRTYEQYF
CDR3 DNA: TGTGCCAGCAGCCAGACGGGTCACAGAACCTACGAGCAGTACTTC

J gene: TRBJ2-5
V gene: TRBV12-5
clone size: .
D gene: .
CDR3 protein: CASGLTTGNGSLETQYF
CDR3 DNA: TGTGCTAGTGGTTTGACCACAGGGAATGGCTCGCTGGAGACCCAGTACTTC

J gene: TRBJ1-1
V gene: TRBV14
clone size: .
D gene: TRBD1
CDR3 protein: CASSQDQGAGTEAFF
CDR3 DNA: TGTGCCAGCAGCCAAGATCAGGGGGCAGGGACTGAAGCTTTCTTT

J gene: TRBJ2-5
V gene: TRBV6-8
clone size: few
D gene: .
CDR3 protein: CASSPGSETQYF
CDR3 DNA: TGTGCCAGCAGCCCTGGATCGGAGACCCAGTACTTC

J gene: TRBJ1-2
V gene: TRBV19
clone size: .
D gene: .
CDR3 protein: CASSIAEGSGYTF
CDR3 DNA: TGTGCCAGTAGTATCGCGGAGGGGTCTGGCTACACCTTC

J gene: TRBJ2-7
V gene: TRBV9
clone size: few
D gene: TRBD2
CDR3 protein: CASSEELAGGPYEQYF
CDR3 DNA: TGTGCCAGCAGTGAAGAACTAGCGGGAGGGCCTTACGAGCAGTACTTC

J gene: TRBJ1-5
V gene: TRBV6-8
clone size: few
D gene: TRBD1
CDR3 protein: CASSDIYWTGERMRQPQHF
CDR3 DNA: TGTGCCAGCAGTGATATTTATTGGACAGGGGAAAGGATGAGGCAGCCCCAGCATTTT

J gene: TRBJ2-2
V gene: TRBV19
clone size: once
D gene: .
CDR3 protein: CAARFGGNTGELFF
CDR3 DNA: TGTGCCGCCAGATTCGGGGGAAACACCGGGGAGCTGTTTTTT

J gene: TRBJ1-2
V gene: TRBV19
clone size: .
D gene: .
CDR3 protein: CASTLTWTNYGYTF
CDR3 DNA: TGTGCCAGTACTCTTACGTGGACTAACTATGGCTACACCTTC

J gene: TRBJ1-2
V gene: TRBV11-3
clone size: few
D gene: .
CDR3 protein: CASSAGTDGKTYGYTF
CDR3 DNA: TGTGCCAGCAGCGCGGGAACCGACGGAAAGACCTATGGCTACACCTTC

J gene: TRBJ2-1
V gene: TRBV7-6
clone size: .
D gene: .
CDR3 protein: CASSLIADRIAYNEQFF
CDR3 DNA: TGTGCCAGCAGCTTAATTGCCGACAGGATTGCCTACAATGAGCAGTTCTTC

J gene: TRBJ1-6
V gene: TRBV30
clone size: few
D gene: .
CDR3 protein: CATRDPYNSPLHF
CDR3 DNA: TGTGCCACCCGGGATCCCTATAATTCACCCCTCCACTTT

J gene: TRBJ1-1
V gene: TRBV11-3
clone size: few
D gene: .
CDR3 protein: CASSLVTEPNTEAFF
CDR3 DNA: TGTGCCAGCAGCTTAGTTACGGAGCCGAACACTGAAGCTTTCTTT

J gene: TRBJ2-2
V gene: TRBV11-3
clone size: few
D gene: TRBD1
CDR3 protein: CASSPRQGNTGELFF
CDR3 DNA: TGTGCCAGCAGCCCTAGACAGGGCAACACCGGGGAGCTGTTTTTT

J gene: TRBJ2-2
V gene: TRBV9
clone size: .
D gene: .
CDR3 protein: CASSVFSGELFF
CDR3 DNA: TGTGCCAGCAGCGTATTTTCCGGGGAGCTGTTTTTT

J gene: TRBJ1-1
V gene: TRBV6-8
clone size: .
D gene: .
CDR3 protein: CASNRGDTEAFF
CDR3 DNA: TGTGCCAGCAACCGGGGAGACACTGAAGCTTTCTTT

J gene: TRBJ2-7
V gene: TRBV15
clone size: .
D gene: TRBD2
CDR3 protein: CATSGGTSGNNEQYF
CDR3 DNA: TGTGCCACCAGCGGAGGGACTAGCGGGAACAACGAGCAGTACTTC

J gene: TRBJ2-3
V gene: TRBV6-8
clone size: few
D gene: TRBD2
CDR3 protein: CASNELAGVGTQYF
CDR3 DNA: TGTGCCAGCAATGAGCTAGCGGGAGTCGGTACGCAGTATTTT

J gene: TRBJ2-3
V gene: TRBV12-5
clone size: .
D gene: TRBD2
CDR3 protein: CASGLVTSGGGTQYF
CDR3 DNA: TGTGCTAGTGGTTTGGTAACTAGCGGGGGGGGTACGCAGTATTTT

J gene: TRBJ2-1
V gene: TRBV11-3
clone size: .
D gene: TRBD1
CDR3 protein: CASSPTGTGLGEQFF
CDR3 DNA: TGTGCCAGCAGCCCAACCGGGACAGGGCTGGGTGAGCAGTTCTTC

J gene: TRBJ2-1
V gene: TRBV5-1
clone size: .
D gene: TRBD1
CDR3 protein: CASSTSSGGTYNEQFF
CDR3 DNA: TGCGCCAGCAGCACATCATCAGGGGGCACCTACAATGAGCAGTTCTTC

J gene: TRBJ2-7
V gene: TRBV5-1
clone size: .
D gene: .
CDR3 protein: CASSVGSSAILEQYF
CDR3 DNA: TGCGCCAGCAGCGTTGGGTCCTCGGCTATTCTCGAGCAGTACTTC

J gene: TRBJ2-7
V gene: TRBV30
clone size: .
D gene: .
CDR3 protein: CAWSWGYEQYF
CDR3 DNA: TGTGCCTGGAGTTGGGGCTACGAGCAGTACTTC

J gene: TRBJ2-5
V gene: TRBV30
clone size: once
D gene: TRBD2
CDR3 protein: CAFRTSGSFETQYF
CDR3 DNA: TGTGCCTTTCGGACTAGCGGGAGTTTCGAGACCCAGTACTTC

J gene: TRBJ2-6
V gene: TRBV4-1
clone size: .
D gene: .
CDR3 protein: CASSQEGSGLRSGANVLTF
CDR3 DNA: TGCGCCAGCAGCCAAGAAGGCAGCGGACTTCGCTCTGGGGCCAACGTCCTGACTTTC

J gene: TRBJ1-1
V gene: TRBV6-8
clone size: .
D gene: .
CDR3 protein: CASSSPGASEAFF
CDR3 DNA: TGTGCCAGCAGTTCCCCGGGGGCGTCTGAAGCTTTCTTT

J gene: TRBJ2-1
V gene: TRBV1
clone size: medium-sized
D gene: .
CDR3 protein: CASSPAAAGEHNEQFF
CDR3 DNA: TGCGCCAGCAGCCCGGCCGCCGCGGGAGAGCACAATGAGCAGTTCTTC

J gene: TRBJ1-5
V gene: TRBV19
clone size: .
D gene: .
CDR3 protein: CASSIGRHQPQHF
CDR3 DNA: TGTGCCAGTAGTATAGGGCGGCATCAGCCCCAGCATTTT

J gene: TRBJ1-5
V gene: TRBV18
clone size: .
D gene: .
CDR3 protein: CASSPAYQGANQPQHF
CDR3 DNA: TGTGCCAGCTCCCCTGCTTATCAGGGCGCCAATCAGCCCCAGCATTTT

J gene: TRBJ1-1
V gene: TRBV25-1
clone size: .
D gene: TRBD1
CDR3 protein: CASTTGGGRAFF
CDR3 DNA: TGTGCCAGCACTACAGGGGGGGGGCGAGCTTTCTTT

J gene: TRBJ1-2
V gene: TRBV4-1
clone size: .
D gene: TRBD1
CDR3 protein: CASSYGQGFNYGYTF
CDR3 DNA: TGCGCCAGCAGCTACGGACAGGGGTTTAACTATGGCTACACCTTC

J gene: TRBJ1-5
V gene: TRBV6-8
clone size: .
D gene: .
CDR3 protein: CASSSQGGQPQHF
CDR3 DNA: TGTGCCAGCAGTTCACAGGGTGGACAGCCCCAGCATTTT

J gene: TRBJ2-7
V gene: TRBV5-1
clone size: .
D gene: .
CDR3 protein: CASSPIPGGVYEQYF
CDR3 DNA: TGCGCCAGCAGCCCCATTCCGGGGGGCGTCTACGAGCAGTACTTC

J gene: TRBJ1-1
V gene: TRBV29-1
clone size: .
D gene: TRBD1
CDR3 protein: CSVGGPRQGQAFF
CDR3 DNA: TGCAGCGTTGGGGGGCCTAGACAGGGACAAGCTTTCTTT

J gene: TRBJ2-7
V gene: TRBV6-8
clone size: few
D gene: TRBD2
CDR3 protein: CASSEGGSYEQYF
CDR3 DNA: TGTGCCAGCTCCGAGGGCGGGAGTTACGAGCAGTACTTC

J gene: TRBJ1-5
V gene: TRBV9
clone size: .
D gene: .
CDR3 protein: CASSVKRNQPQHF
CDR3 DNA: TGTGCCAGCAGCGTGAAGCGCAATCAGCCCCAGCATTTT

J gene: TRBJ1-1
V gene: TRBV10-2
clone size: .
D gene: .
CDR3 protein: CASSELFGGTDLNTEAFF
CDR3 DNA: TGCGCCAGCAGTGAGTTGTTTGGAGGAACTGACTTGAACACTGAAGCTTTCTTT

J gene: TRBJ1-1
V gene: TRBV11-3
clone size: .
D gene: .
CDR3 protein: CASSPRTVNTEAFF
CDR3 DNA: TGTGCCAGCAGCCCCCGGACAGTGAACACTGAAGCTTTCTTT

J gene: TRBJ2-7
V gene: TRBV18
clone size: once
D gene: TRBD2
CDR3 protein: CASSRTSGDSYEQYF
CDR3 DNA: TGTGCCAGCTCCCGGACTAGCGGTGACTCCTACGAGCAGTACTTC